Listed below are T cell receptor beta chains from one sample, sequenced in a study of shared clonotypes between healthy human individuals. Data came from immunoSEQ multiplex PCR; TCRdb stores just in-frame clones and leaves some out. The sample contains 600,000 to 800,000 clones, 55% to 80% of which appear only once. What was sequenced was memory CD4+ T cells sorted from blood. The source of these receptors is a woman aged 25 to 39 in good health. The CDR3 runs from the conserved cysteine through the conserved F or W. Fields, in order: V gene, D gene, J gene, clone size, CDR3 DNA, CDR3 protein. The D gene is left open where the match is weak. Some rows have no size entry. The others give once, few or many, or a class for an expanded clone.

>TRBV27|NA|TRBJ1-5|once
TGTGCCAGCAGTTATCTTCCGCCGGGGAATAGCAATCAGCCCCAGCATTTT
CASSYLPPGNSNQPQHF
>TRBV18|TRBD2|TRBJ2-4|NA
TGTGCCAGCTCACCACCTGGGACTAGCGGGATGTTAGCCAAAAACATTCAGTACTTC
CASSPPGTSGMLAKNIQYF
>TRBV2|TRBD2|TRBJ2-1|few
TGTGCCAGCAGCCAAGTGGGAGGGGACCTTAATGAGCAGTTCTTC
CASSQVGGDLNEQFF
>TRBV5-6|NA|TRBJ2-3|few
TGTGCCAGCAGCCCCCTCGGGGCGATTGGGGGCACAGATACGCAGTATTTT
CASSPLGAIGGTDTQYF
>TRBV19|TRBD1|TRBJ1-5|NA
TGTGCCAGTAGACAACAGGGGGCTACCGATAGCAATCAGCCCCAGCATTTT
CASRQQGATDSNQPQHF
>TRBV7-9|NA|TRBJ2-2|NA
TGTGCCAGCAGCATAAGTGGGACGGCGAACACCGGGGAGCTGTTTTTT
CASSISGTANTGELFF
>TRBV21-1|NA|TRBJ2-4|NA
TGTGCCAGCAGCAAATCGGGTTTCGGGACTAGCGCAAACATTCAGTACTTC
CASSKSGFGTSANIQYF
>TRBV7-9|NA|TRBJ1-1|NA
TGTGCCAGCAGCTTGGCGGCAGGGCCCCGCAGGGAAGCTTTCTTT
CASSLAAGPRREAFF
>TRBV28|NA|TRBJ2-7|NA
TGTGCCAGCAGTCTCCAGGGTACCCCATATGGGCAGTACTTC
CASSLQGTPYGQYF
>TRBV18|NA|TRBJ1-5|NA
TGTGCCAGCTCACCCGATATTCATAGCAATCAGCCCCAGCATTTT
CASSPDIHSNQPQHF
>TRBV10-3|TRBD2|TRBJ2-2|NA
TGTGCCATCGGGCTAGCGGGAGAGAACACCGGGGAGCTGTTTTTT
CAIGLAGENTGELFF
>TRBV10-1|TRBD2|TRBJ2-7|few
TGCGCCAGCAGTGTTCGACGGGAGGGCTCCGAGCAGTACTTC
CASSVRREGSEQYF
>TRBV10-3|NA|TRBJ2-7|NA
TGTGCCATCAGTGAGTCCCAACAAGGAGGGGCGAGACGGCAGTACTTC
CAISESQQGGARRQYF
>TRBV6-1|NA|TRBJ1-5|NA
TGTGCCAGCAGTCGAGAGGTGAGCAATCAGCCCCAGCATTTT
CASSREVSNQPQHF
>TRBV7-2|NA|TRBJ1-1|NA
TGTGCCAGCAGCACCGCCTACTGGGCGGTAGGGGCTTTCTTT
CASSTAYWAVGAFF
>TRBV7-2|NA|TRBJ2-5|NA
TGTGCCAGCAGCCTACGACCCGGGGACGGGGACCAAGAGACCCAGTACTTC
CASSLRPGDGDQETQYF
>TRBV5-4|NA|TRBJ2-7|few
TGTGCCAGCAGCTTGGAAGCTTTCGAGCAGTACTTC
CASSLEAFEQYF
>TRBV10-2|TRBD2|TRBJ2-7|few
TGCGCCAGCAGAAGCGGGACTAGCGGAGCCTACGAGCAGTACTTC
CASRSGTSGAYEQYF
>TRBV10-2|TRBD2|TRBJ2-7|NA
TGCGCCAGCAGTGAGAGGCCTAGCGGGAGAGTACTGTTGTCTGGCGAGCAGTACTTC
CASSERPSGRVLLSGEQYF
>TRBV19|NA|TRBJ1-1|few
TGTGCCAGTAGTATTGGGCAGCAGAACACTGAAGCTTTCTTT
CASSIGQQNTEAFF
>TRBV30|NA|TRBJ2-5|NA
TGTGCCTGGAGTGTGGGTTTCCCGAAAGAGACCCAGTACTTC
CAWSVGFPKETQYF
>TRBV25-1|NA|TRBJ1-2|NA
TGTGCCAGCAGGGGGGCTAACTATGGCTACACCTTC
CASRGANYGYTF
>TRBV28|NA|TRBJ1-2|NA
TGTGCCAGCAGAACTCGAACAGGGCCCTCTAACTATGGCTACACCTTC
CASRTRTGPSNYGYTF
>TRBV19|NA|TRBJ2-2|NA
TGTGCCAGTACAAGTTACTACCGAACCGGGGAGCTGTTTTTT
CASTSYYRTGELFF
>TRBV30|NA|TRBJ2-7|NA
TGTGCCTGGAGTGGACCAGACAGTGCAGCCTACGAGCAGTACTTC
CAWSGPDSAAYEQYF
>TRBV5-1|NA|TRBJ2-2|few
TGCGCCAGCAGCTTGGTGGAGACCGGGGAGCTGTTTTTT
CASSLVETGELFF
>TRBV5-1|TRBD1|TRBJ1-2|NA
TGCGCCAGCAGCTTGGGAGACAGGGACGCGGGTGGCTACACCTTC
CASSLGDRDAGGYTF
>TRBV5-1|NA|TRBJ2-7|NA
TGCGCCAGCAGCCCAAGGCCGGGGCCCGAGCAGTACTTC
CASSPRPGPEQYF
>TRBV5-1|NA|TRBJ2-5|NA
TGCGCCAGCAGCGTCCAACCGGACACCTCCGTAGGGGCCCAGTACTTC
CASSVQPDTSVGAQYF
>TRBV19|TRBD2|TRBJ2-7|NA
TGTGCCAGTAGATCGGGGGGGCACTACGAGCAGTACTTC
CASRSGGHYEQYF
>TRBV2|NA|TRBJ2-2|NA
TGTGCCAGCTCTCAGGGGAGGGTCAGCCCCGGGGAGCTGTTTTTT
CASSQGRVSPGELFF
>TRBV5-1|TRBD2|TRBJ2-7|NA
TGCGCCAGCAGCTTGGAAGGACTAGCGGGAGTGGGACAAGGCTACGAGCAGTACTTC
CASSLEGLAGVGQGYEQYF
>TRBV6-5|NA|TRBJ1-2|NA
TGTGCCAGCAGTACCCACAGTCGTGGCTACACCTTC
CASSTHSRGYTF
>TRBV18|TRBD1|TRBJ1-4|NA
TGTGCCAGCTCACCAGACAGGGGTCGTGAAAAACTGTTTTTT
CASSPDRGREKLFF
>TRBV5-1|NA|TRBJ2-5|NA
TGCGCCAGCAGCCCTACGGGACACCTATCAGAGACCCAGTACTTC
CASSPTGHLSETQYF
>TRBV27|NA|TRBJ2-7|few
TGTGCCAGCAGTTTCCGTCAGAACTCCTACGAGCAGTACTTC
CASSFRQNSYEQYF
>TRBV7-9|NA|TRBJ2-3|NA
TGTGCCAGCGCCTTCACAGCGGGCACAGATACGCAGTATTTT
CASAFTAGTDTQYF
>TRBV28|NA|TRBJ2-7|NA
TGTGCCAGCAGTTTAAGGACACCTTACGAGCAGTACTTC
CASSLRTPYEQYF
>TRBV5-4|NA|TRBJ2-6|NA
TGTGCCAGCATTCTCTCTGGGGCCAACGTCCTGACTTTC
CASILSGANVLTF
>TRBV7-9|NA|TRBJ1-4|NA
TGTGCCAGCAGCCCAGAACTGGTGGGAGAAAAACTGTTTTTT
CASSPELVGEKLFF
>TRBV6-4|NA|TRBJ2-2|NA
TGTGCCAGCAGTGAGAACCCCAAGGTCACCGGGGAGCTGTTTTTT
CASSENPKVTGELFF
>TRBV28|NA|TRBJ1-5|NA
TGTGCCAGCAGTTTATCTGGCCGGTCGAATCTAAATCAGCCCCAGCATTTT
CASSLSGRSNLNQPQHF
>TRBV7-9|TRBD1|TRBJ1-2|NA
TGTGCCAGCAGCTTGGTCGCAGGGGGCAGCTATGGCTACACCTTC
CASSLVAGGSYGYTF
>TRBV5-8|TRBD2|TRBJ2-3|NA
TGTGCCAGCAGCATGCTGACTAGCGGGTTTTTCTCAGATACGCAGTATTTT
CASSMLTSGFFSDTQYF
>TRBV13|NA|TRBJ2-6|NA
TGTGCCAGCAGCTTAAAAGTATCTGGGGCCAACGTCCTGACTTTC
CASSLKVSGANVLTF
>TRBV5-1|NA|TRBJ2-1|NA
TGCGCCAGCAGATCGCACAATGAGCAGTTCTTC
CASRSHNEQFF
>TRBV5-1|NA|TRBJ1-3|once
TGCGCCAGCAGCGGAGGACGGAACTCTGGAAACACCATATATTTT
CASSGGRNSGNTIYF
>TRBV20-1|NA|TRBJ1-1|NA
TGCAGTGGCACCCGGGACCTTGAAGCTTTCTTT
CSGTRDLEAFF
>TRBV5-4|NA|TRBJ2-3|NA
TGTGCCAGCAGCCTGTCGGTGCAGCTCAACTCCGACGCAGATACGCAGTATTTT
CASSLSVQLNSDADTQYF
>TRBV11-3|TRBD2|TRBJ2-1|NA
TGTGCCAGCAGCGCCCGGGGGGGGCGTTACAATGAGCAGTTCTTC
CASSARGGRYNEQFF
>TRBV27|NA|TRBJ2-1|NA
TGTGCCAGCAGTTTTTGGAAGCGCGAAGGCCTCAATGAGCAGTTCTTC
CASSFWKREGLNEQFF